The 26 T cell receptor beta chains in this list originate from one sample, sequenced in a study of cytomegalovirus exposure and HLA in healthy donors. Some clones are missing from TCRdb's copy, which holds only in-frame ones; the method was immunoSEQ multiplex PCR. The table shows hundreds of thousands of clones, with roughly 85% occurring only once. The source material was PBMCs. These receptors were collected from a young woman in good health and CMV-seronegative.

V gene TRBV27 combines with J gene TRBJ2-1; TRBD1 aligns across 8 bases. This CDR3 is 18 amino acids long. V lost 5 bases to trimming and J lost 0 bases; unmatched junction nucleotides: 12. In germline, CDR1 is MNHEY, CDR2 SMNVEV (reference sequence). The CDR3 DNA sequence: TGTGCCAGCAGTGCGGACAGGGTCATCCTAAGCTCCTACAATGAGCAGTTCTTC. The encoded protein is CASSADRVILSSYNEQFF.

The chain joins TRBV5-1 to TRBJ2-7; TRBD2 aligns across 10 bases. V lost 0 bases to trimming and J lost 7 bases; unmatched junction nucleotides: 7. Germline CDR1 reads SGHRS; CDR2 reads YFSETQ. The CDR3 is 15 amino acids. The CDR3 loop is CASSLGAAGGSEQYF. In DNA, the CDR3 is TGCGCCAGCAGCTTGGGAGCAGCGGGAGGGTCTGAGCAGTACTTC.

The CDR3 loop reads CASSIRTNLNWEETQYF. The CDR3, as DNA: TGTGCCAGCAGCATAAGGACTAACCTTAACTGGGAAGAGACCCAGTACTTC. The chain couples TRBV7-8 to TRBJ2-5; tentative D call: TRBD2 (6 bases). This CDR3 contains 17 residues. Germline loops: CDR1 SGHVS, CDR2 FQNEAQ. The V end lost 5 bases, the J end lost 3 bases, and 22 bases lay between the germline ends.

The rearrangement uses TRBV14 and TRBJ1-3; D unclear. The CDR3 spans 14 residues. V gave up 5 bases and J gave up 4 bases, with 12 bases separating them. Germline V gene lookup returns CDR1 SGHDN and CDR2 FVKESK. The CDR3, as DNA: TGTGCCAGCAGCACCGGGGTATCAGGAAACACCATATATTTT. Protein: CASSTGVSGNTIYF.

This chain connects TRBV2 to TRBJ2-7; TRBD1 aligns across 8 bases. CDR1 SNHLY and CDR2 FYNNEI come from the germline V gene. V was clipped by 6 bases and J by 1 base; unmatched bases: 8. The CDR3 totals 15 residues. The chain's CDR3 is CASRAKQGGSYEQYF. The CDR3 DNA follows: TGTGCCAGCAGGGCCAAACAGGGGGGATCCTACGAGCAGTACTTC.

The chain combines TRBV28 with TRBJ2-3; tentative D call: TRBD2 (5 bases). Germline loops: CDR1 MDHEN, CDR2 SYDVKM. This CDR3 is built from 13 residues. The V end lost 3 bases, the J end lost 5 bases, and 9 bases lay between the germline ends. Here the CDR3 reads CASSFGLLDTQYF. CDR3 bases: TGTGCCAGCAGTTTCGGACTGTTAGATACGCAGTATTTT.

This chain connects TRBV4-2 to TRBJ1-2, with D unclear. The CDR3 sequence is 16 residues long. With 0 bases removed from V and 4 bases from J, the gap between germline ends came to 15 bases. Germline CDR1 is LGHNA and CDR2 is YNFKEQ. CDR3 sequence reads: CASSQDKAGSSYGYTF. For the CDR3, the DNA is TGTGCCAGCAGCCAAGATAAAGCAGGATCGAGCTATGGCTACACCTTC.

This clone was seen a handful of times. The rearrangement uses TRBV2 and TRBJ2-7, with a tentative D call TRBD2 (6 bases). V lost 6 bases and J lost 6, with 21 bases in between. Per germline, CDR1 SNHLY and CDR2 FYNNEI. The CDR3 contains 15 residues. The chain's CDR3 is CASRRTGTAAGEQYF. In nucleotides, the CDR3 is TGTGCCAGCAGGCGGACCGGGACTGCAGCGGGCGAGCAGTACTTC. The full variable domain, with the rest looked up from reference TRBV2 and TRBJ2-7, is EPEVTQTPSHQVTQMGQEVILRCVPISNHLYFYWYRQILGQKVEFLVSFYNNEISEKSEIFDDQFSVERPDGSNFTLKIRSTKLEDSAMYFCASRRTGTAAGEQYFGPGTRLTVT.

The rearrangement uses TRBV27 and TRBJ2-2; D might be TRBD2 (6 bases). The length of the CDR3 is 13 residues. Germline CDR1 is MNHEY and CDR2 is SMNVEV (reference sequence). Between the trimmed V and J ends, which lost 5 bases and 5 bases, there was a span of 9 bases. CDR3 amino acids: CASSVEGTGELFF. The CDR3 coding sequence is TGTGCCAGCAGTGTGGAGGGGACCGGGGAGCTGTTTTTT.

V usage is TRBV11-2 and J usage is TRBJ1-4; tentative D call: TRBD1 (5 bases). V was shortened by 6 bases and J by 8 bases, with 13 bases between the two germline ends. The CDR3 contains 13 residues. Germline-derived CDR1 and CDR2 are SGHAT and FQNNGV. As DNA, the CDR3 is TGTGCCAGCAGAGGACTTGGGGGGGAAAAACTGTTTTTT. Its protein is CASRGLGGEKLFF.

The rearrangement joins TRBV27 to TRBJ1-1; unclear D gene. This CDR3 is built from 13 residues. The germline V gene encodes CDR1 MNHEY and CDR2 SMNVEV (reference sequence). V lost 7 bases and J 2 bases, leaving 11 bases between the germline ends. The CDR3 bases are TGTGCCAGCAAGAGTTTACCTAACACTGAAGCTTTCTTT. This codes for CASKSLPNTEAFF.

CDR3 sequence reads: CASSPRGTSGIYEQYF. DNA of the CDR3: TGTGCCAGCAGCCCAAGGGGGACTAGCGGGATCTACGAGCAGTACTTC. The chain carries TRBV7-9 and TRBJ2-7; 13 bases agree with TRBD2. Per germline, CDR1 SEHNR and CDR2 FQNEAQ (reference sequence). The CDR3 length is 16 residues. The ends lost 5 bases at V and 3 bases at J; junction bases unmatched: 7.

The rearrangement links TRBV4-2 to TRBJ2-1; D possibly corresponds to TRBD2 (6 bases). The CDR3 is made up of 12 amino acids. Germline V gene data show CDR1 as LGHNA and CDR2 as YNFKEQ. Trimming cost V 0 bases and J 15 bases, with 12 bases left between them. The CDR3 coding sequence is TGTGCCAGCAGCCAAGATGGAGGGAGGCCGTTCTTC. Protein sequence: CASSQDGGRPFF.

The CDR3, as DNA: TGTGCCAGCCAGGGACACAGCCTTGAAGCTTTCTTT. This translates into CASQGHSLEAFF. V usage is TRBV6-1 and J usage is TRBJ1-1; tentatively, D is TRBD1 (6 bases). This CDR3 is 12 amino acids long. V gave up 8 bases and J gave up 7 bases, with 14 bases separating them. Germline-derived CDR1 and CDR2 are MNHNS and SASEGT.

This chain connects TRBV6-1 to TRBJ2-3; D perhaps matches TRBD2 (5 bases). Trimming stripped 1 base from V and 6 bases from J, with 14 bases between. This CDR3 has 15 amino acids. The V gene's germline CDR1 is MNHNS and CDR2 SASEGT. CDR3 residues: CASSEVASLSDTQYF. CDR3 nucleotide sequence: TGTGCCAGCAGTGAAGTAGCTAGCTTATCCGATACGCAGTATTTT.

This clone was counted between two and nine times. The chain employs TRBV28 and TRBJ2-7; maybe TRBD1 (6 bases). The CDR3 contains 12 residues. Trimming took 5 bases from V and 4 from J, leaving 9 bases between them. Per the germline V gene, CDR1 is MDHEN and CDR2 is SYDVKM. CDR3 residues: CASSPQGYEQYF. CDR3 DNA: TGTGCCAGCAGTCCACAGGGTTACGAGCAGTACTTC.

Here the CDR3 reads CSVELLGTEAFF. The CDR3, as DNA: TGCAGCGTTGAACTCCTAGGCACTGAAGCTTTCTTT. This sequence joins TRBV29-1 and TRBJ1-1; no firm D call. V gave up 2 bases and J gave up 4 bases, with 8 bases separating them. This CDR3 is 12 amino acids long. Germline V gene sequence: CDR1 SQVTM, CDR2 ANQGSEA. Full variable domain (rest looked up from reference TRBV29-1 and TRBJ1-1): SAVISQKPSRDICQRGTSLTIQCQVDSQVTMMFWYRQQPGQSLTLIATANQGSEATYESGFVIDKFPISRPNLTFSTLTVSNMSPEDSSIYLCSVELLGTEAFFGQGTRLTVV.

This chain's CDR3 is CAWSGLGLAGNEQFF. CDR3 nucleotides: TGTGCCTGGAGCGGGCTGGGGTTGGCGGGGAATGAGCAGTTCTTC. The chain has TRBV30 and TRBJ2-1, with D perhaps matching TRBD2 (6 bases). V was cut by 3 bases and J by 7 bases, with 19 bases left in between. The germline CDR1 and CDR2 sequences are GTSNPN and SVGIG (reference sequence). This CDR3 is 15 amino acids long.

J is TRBJ2-7 and V is TRBV11-2, with D possibly being TRBD1 (6 bases). V was trimmed by 2 bases and J by 3 bases, leaving 8 bases between them. The V gene's germline CDR1 is SGHAT and CDR2 FQNNGV. The CDR3 has 13 residues. CDR3 in DNA: TGTGCCAGCAGCTTACCGGACAGCTACGAGCAGTACTTC. This sequence encodes CASSLPDSYEQYF.

The chain links TRBV19 to TRBJ1-1; 11 bases fit TRBD1. Losses at the gene ends were 5 bases for V and 8 bases for J; bases not matched to a gene: 10. Germline CDR1 is LNHDA and CDR2 is SQIVND (reference sequence). This CDR3 has 15 residues. The CDR3 here is CASSRRTGGLLEAFF. CDR3 nucleotides: TGTGCCAGTAGTCGGAGGACAGGGGGCCTTCTAGAAGCTTTCTTT.

J is TRBJ2-1 and V is TRBV19; 8 bases are a match to TRBD2. Germline V lookup: CDR1 LNHDA, CDR2 SQIVND (reference sequence). This CDR3 is built from 15 residues. V was pared by 4 bases and J by 7 bases, with 9 bases of the junction left unmatched. Written as DNA, the CDR3 is TGTGCCAGTAGTACTTATAGCGGGAAACGGAATGAGCAGTTCTTC. It specifies CASSTYSGKRNEQFF.

The chain recombines TRBV10-3 with TRBJ1-3, with 11 bases that match TRBD1. CDR1 and CDR2 from the germline V gene are ENHRY and SYGVKD. This CDR3 is built from 12 residues. The V and J ends lost 11 bases and 6 bases, in that order; junction bases with no gene match: 3. This CDR3 reads CAAGQGANTIYF. CDR3 in DNA: TGTGCCGCCGGACAGGGGGCAAACACCATATATTTT.

The V call is TRBV14, the J call TRBJ2-1; TRBD2 matches 10 bases. V shed 4 bases, J shed 2 bases, and the junction held 11 bases outside the gene matches. The CDR3 covers 18 residues. Germline V gene lookup returns CDR1 SGHDN and CDR2 FVKESK. CDR3 loop: CASSRGLAARGPYNEQFF. CDR3 DNA sequence: TGTGCCAGCAGCCGCGGACTAGCGGCTAGGGGCCCCTACAATGAGCAGTTCTTC.

The gene calls are TRBV7-9 and TRBJ1-4, with 9 bases identical to TRBD1. The CDR3 has 15 amino acids. J was trimmed by 8 bases and V by 5 bases; bases with no gene match: 9. The germline gives CDR1 SEHNR, CDR2 FQNEAQ (reference sequence). The CDR3 reads CASSPGDREQEKLFF. The CDR3 DNA reads TGTGCCAGCAGCCCAGGGGACAGGGAGCAAGAAAAACTGTTTTTT.

V usage is TRBV6-5 and J usage is TRBJ1-2, with 7 bases identical to TRBD1. V trimming: 0 bases; J trimming: 4 bases; junction bases outside the gene matches: 2. This CDR3 region has 14 residues. Per the germline V gene, CDR1 is MNHEY and CDR2 is SVGAGI. The CDR3 here is CASSYSGQAYGYTF. The CDR3 DNA reads TGTGCCAGCAGTTACTCCGGACAGGCCTATGGCTACACCTTC.

The rearrangement joins TRBV7-2 to TRBJ2-3; D not resolved. Germline loops: CDR1 SGHTA, CDR2 FQGNSA. Trimming pared 1 base from V and 2 bases from J, leaving 4 bases between. The CDR3 is 13 amino acids. Here the CDR3 reads CASSLVHTDTQYF. CDR3 bases: TGTGCCAGCAGCTTAGTCCACACAGATACGCAGTATTTT.